The rows below give T cell receptor beta chains drawn from one sample of a study of blood T cell repertoires in COVID-19. Data came from immunoSEQ multiplex PCR; TCRdb stores just in-frame clones and leaves some out. The table includes over 150,000 clones, about 90% detected once. Source material: PBMCs or T cells enriched from blood (not recorded which). These receptors were obtained from a woman aged 30 to 39 who had recovered from COVID-19. Each CDR3 is given with its conserved first and last residue. A D gene is named only where the DNA matches it firmly. Size is omitted from some rows. Given values are once, few, many or a class for expanded clones.

>TRBV30|.|TRBJ1-1|.
CAWNRHTEAFF
TGTGCCTGGAACAGGCACACTGAAGCTTTCTTT
>TRBV11-3|.|TRBJ2-2|TRBD1
CASSFEDRVGELFF
TGTGCCAGCAGCTTCGAGGACAGGGTCGGGGAGCTGTTTTTT
>TRBV18|.|TRBJ2-4|TRBD1
CASSRARTGGAGAKNIQYF
TGTGCCAGCTCACGAGCAAGGACAGGGGGCGCCGGAGCCAAAAACATTCAGTACTTC
>TRBV7-2|.|TRBJ2-1|.
CASSLGRDNEQFF
TGTGCCAGCAGCTTAGGTCGGGATAATGAGCAGTTCTTC
>TRBV7-9|few|TRBJ1-4|.
CASSLSAAINEKLFF
TGTGCCAGCAGCTTATCGGCGGCTATTAATGAAAAACTGTTTTTT
>TRBV24-1|few|TRBJ2-1|.
CATSDTASYNEQFF
TGTGCCACCAGTGATACAGCCTCCTACAATGAGCAGTTCTTC
>TRBV11-3|.|TRBJ1-6|.
CASSSPDRGVQSPLHF
TGTGCCAGCAGCTCCCCGGACAGAGGCGTACAGTCACCCCTCCACTTT
>TRBV7-9|once|TRBJ1-4|.
CASSFTRGQANEKLFF
TGTGCCAGCAGCTTTACAAGGGGTCAGGCTAATGAAAAACTGTTTTTT
>TRBV6-5|few|TRBJ1-1|.
CASREGEAEAFF
TGTGCCAGCAGGGAGGGTGAGGCTGAAGCTTTCTTT
>TRBV11-3|.|TRBJ1-1|.
CASSPGHPNTEAFF
TGTGCCAGCAGCCCCGGACACCCGAACACTGAAGCTTTCTTT
>TRBV11-2|.|TRBJ2-3|TRBD1
CASSLLSGTGDTDTQYF
TGTGCCAGCAGCTTACTATCCGGGACAGGGGACACAGATACGCAGTATTTT
>TRBV5-1|.|TRBJ2-2|.
CASSKGHRDPSTGELFF
TGCGCCAGCAGCAAAGGACACAGGGATCCTTCCACCGGGGAGCTGTTTTTT
>TRBV23-1|.|TRBJ2-3|.
CASSCTRPAQYF
TGCGCCAGCAGTTGCACTAGGCCCGCGCAGTATTTT
>TRBV7-3|few|TRBJ2-5|.
CASSSGSQETQYF
TGTGCCAGCAGCTCGGGATCCCAAGAGACCCAGTACTTC
>TRBV11-3|.|TRBJ1-4|.
CASSLDQGTDEKLFF
TGTGCCAGCAGCTTAGACCAGGGGACGGATGAAAAACTGTTTTTT
>TRBV30|.|TRBJ2-1|.
CAWSVQNSYNEQFF
TGTGCCTGGAGTGTACAGAACTCCTACAATGAGCAGTTCTTC
>TRBV19|.|TRBJ2-1|TRBD2
CASSGLAGSNEQFF
TGTGCCAGTAGTGGGCTAGCGGGAAGCAATGAGCAGTTCTTC
>TRBV7-9|.|TRBJ2-1|.
CASTSLSKNPSGVNEQFF
TGTGCCAGCACCAGCTTATCCAAGAACCCATCGGGTGTGAATGAGCAGTTCTTC
>TRBV18|.|TRBJ1-6|TRBD1
CASSLPGQNNSPLHF
TGTGCCAGCTCACTACCGGGACAGAATAATTCACCCCTCCACTTT
>TRBV7-9|.|TRBJ1-6|.
CASTRDIYNSPLHF
TGTGCCAGCACCCGGGACATCTATAATTCACCCCTCCACTTT
>TRBV6-5|few|TRBJ1-2|.
CASAAPANYGYTF
TGTGCCAGCGCGGCCCCAGCTAACTATGGCTACACCTTC
>TRBV30|once|TRBJ1-3|TRBD1
CAWNRDSSWGNTIYF
TGTGCCTGGAACCGGGACAGCTCCTGGGGAAACACCATATATTTT
>TRBV9|.|TRBJ2-5|.
CASSVGPDYVQETQYF
TGTGCCAGCAGCGTAGGTCCGGACTACGTCCAAGAGACCCAGTACTTC
>TRBV4-3|.|TRBJ2-7|TRBD2
CASSRGRLTYEQYF
TGCGCCAGCAGCCGCGGGAGGTTGACCTACGAGCAGTACTTC
>TRBV5-1|.|TRBJ1-2|TRBD1
CASSLNPGQGYEDGYTF
TGCGCCAGCAGCTTGAACCCGGGACAGGGGTATGAGGATGGCTACACCTTC
>TRBV27|.|TRBJ1-5|TRBD1
CASSQDRGPRSNQPQHF
TGTGCCAGCAGCCAAGACAGGGGCCCTCGGAGCAATCAGCCCCAGCATTTT
>TRBV7-3|.|TRBJ1-1|.
CASSLYGGSTEAFF
TGTGCCAGCAGCTTATATGGGGGGAGCACTGAAGCTTTCTTT
>TRBV19|.|TRBJ1-2|TRBD1
CASSPTGVYGYTF
TGTGCCAGTAGTCCCACAGGGGTCTATGGCTACACCTTC
>TRBV19|.|TRBJ1-4|.
CASSRGVREKLFF
TGTGCCAGTAGTAGGGGGGTGCGGGAAAAACTGTTTTTT
>TRBV25-1|.|TRBJ2-6|TRBD1
CASSKSPGQGSGANVLTF
TGTGCCAGCAGTAAATCACCGGGACAGGGCTCTGGGGCCAACGTCCTGACTTTC
>TRBV12-5|.|TRBJ2-2|.
CASGPKRGGDTGELFF
TGTGCTAGTGGTCCTAAAAGGGGGGGTGACACCGGGGAGCTGTTTTTT
>TRBV5-1|.|TRBJ1-1|.
CASSLVAQNTEAFF
TGCGCCAGCAGCTTGGTGGCCCAAAACACTGAAGCTTTCTTT
>TRBV5-1|.|TRBJ1-2|TRBD1
CASSLGQGLNYGYTF
TGCGCCAGCAGCCTCGGACAGGGACTTAACTATGGCTACACCTTC
>TRBV7-9|.|TRBJ1-5|TRBD1
CASSPGTGASNQPQHF
TGTGCCAGCAGCCCCGGGACAGGGGCGAGCAATCAGCCCCAGCATTTT
>TRBV30|.|TRBJ1-3|.
CAWNDGSGNTIYF
TGTGCCTGGAATGACGGGTCCGGAAACACCATATATTTT
>TRBV6-5|.|TRBJ1-6|.
CASSYSRGGYSPLHF
TGTGCCAGCAGTTACTCAAGGGGGGGATATTCACCCCTCCACTTT
>TRBV5-4|.|TRBJ2-5|.
CASSLAREETQYF
TGTGCCAGCAGCTTGGCCCGAGAAGAGACCCAGTACTTC
>TRBV10-1|.|TRBJ1-3|.
CASSEKGRPLAGNTIYF
TGCGCCAGCAGTGAGAAGGGGAGGCCTCTTGCGGGAAACACCATATATTTT
>TRBV18|.|TRBJ2-3|TRBD2
CASNTGTSGSDTQYF
TGTGCCAGCAACACCGGGACTAGCGGGAGTGATACGCAGTATTTT
>TRBV9|few|TRBJ2-3|.
CASSADGTFTDTQYF
TGTGCCAGCAGCGCGGACGGGACTTTCACAGATACGCAGTATTTT
>TRBV7-2|.|TRBJ1-1|.
CASSIEGNTEAFF
TGTGCCAGCAGCATTGAGGGGAACACTGAAGCTTTCTTT
>TRBV9|.|TRBJ1-4|TRBD1
CASSVVTGGDEKLFF
TGTGCCAGCAGCGTAGTTACAGGGGGCGATGAAAAACTGTTTTTT
>TRBV30|.|TRBJ1-4|.
CAWSAGAEKLFF
TGTGCCTGGAGTGCAGGGGCAGAAAAACTGTTTTTT
>TRBV6-1|.|TRBJ2-7|.
CATLSISFSYEQYF
TGTGCCACCCTATCGATTAGCTTCTCCTACGAGCAGTACTTC
>TRBV18|once|TRBJ1-1|.
CASSGLPGRSTEAFF
TGTGCCAGCTCCGGGCTACCGGGAAGATCCACTGAAGCTTTCTTT
>TRBV5-6|.|TRBJ1-2|.
CASSLAGSSYGYTF
TGTGCCAGCAGCTTAGCAGGGTCGAGCTATGGCTACACCTTC
>TRBV11-2|.|TRBJ2-2|.
CASSLALAYRDGELFF
TGTGCCAGCAGCTTAGCGCTAGCCTATCGGGACGGGGAGCTGTTTTTT
>TRBV5-8|once|TRBJ1-2|.
CASSFQGTPTFGYTF
TGTGCCAGCAGCTTCCAGGGGACACCCACCTTCGGCTACACCTTC